These T cell receptor beta chains were read from a single sample in a study of T cell responses to AZD1222 COVID-19 vaccine. The table came from immunoSEQ multiplex PCR; TCRdb's copy has only in-frame clones and leaves some out. The sample has roughly 98,000 clones; about four fifths are singletons. This specimen consisted of peripheral blood, obtained 28 days after the second AZD1222 dose. Receptor source: an adult who received the AZD1222 COVID-19 vaccine. Both conserved end residues are part of each CDR3. D genes are given only for firm matches.

TRBV3-1/TRBV3-2,TRBJ2-1,TRBD2,15,TGTGCCAGCAGCAGAGTAGCGGGGGTACGGGGTGAGCAGTTCTTC,CASSRVAGVRGEQFF
TRBV18,TRBJ2-5,TRBD2,16,TGTGCCAGCTCACCACAGGGCGGGGGAAGGCAAGAGACCCAGTACTTC,CASSPQGGGRQETQYF
TRBV4-1,TRBJ2-1,TRBD2,14,TGCGCCAGCAAGGGACTAGCGGCCTGGGATGAGCAGTTCTTC,CASKGLAAWDEQFF
TRBV30,TRBJ2-6,.,17,TGTGCCTGCACTGAAGGACCCCGAAACTCTGGGGCCAACGTCCTGACTTTC,CACTEGPRNSGANVLTF
TRBV18,TRBJ1-3,.,15,TGTGCCAGCTCACCGGGGACGGCCGATGGAAACACCATATATTTT,CASSPGTADGNTIYF
TRBV12-3/TRBV12-4,TRBJ2-7,TRBD1,13,TGTGCCAGCACCCTCAGGGGGTCCTACGAGCAGTACTTC,CASTLRGSYEQYF
TRBV27,TRBJ2-4,.,12,TGTGCCAGCAGTCCACAGACGGGTATTCAGTACTTC,CASSPQTGIQYF
TRBV5-4,TRBJ2-3,TRBD1,16,TGTGCCAGCAGCTTAATAACAGGGGGAGGCACAGATACGCAGTATTTT,CASSLITGGGTDTQYF
TRBV19,TRBJ2-5,.,14,TGTGCCAGTAGTATTTCAGGGCCCCAAGAGACCCAGTACTTC,CASSISGPQETQYF
TRBV10-1,TRBJ2-3,TRBD2,15,TGCGCCAGCAGCGAAGCGGGGGGGAGCACAGATACGCAGTATTTT,CASSEAGGSTDTQYF
TRBV3-1/TRBV3-2,TRBJ2-5,TRBD1,14,TGTGCCAGCAGCCAAGTACAGGGGAAGGAGACCCAGTACTTC,CASSQVQGKETQYF